This T cell receptor (beta chain) was observed in a study of siplizumab effects on memory and regulatory T cells. Sequencing was performed with immunoSEQ multiplex PCR; in TCRdb, only in-frame clones are kept and a portion is missing. This sample has 75,000 to 100,000 clones; just under 95% occur once, and the top ten carry 1% to 1.5%. Trimming took 2 bases from V and 2 from J, leaving 6 bases between them. The CDR3 is 13 amino acids. Germline CDR1 is SGHRS and CDR2 is YFSETQ. The chain uses TRBV5-1 and TRBJ2-3; no definite D call. Sample: non-Treg CD4+ T cells sorted from blood. This sequence originates from a human donor in good health. CDR3 residues: CASSFQHTDTQYF. CDR3 DNA: TGCGCCAGCAGCTTTCAACACACAGATACGCAGTATTTT.